One and the same sample provided the 14 T cell receptor beta chains below, sequenced in a study of OX40 agonist ivuxolimab in advanced cancers. Sequencing used immunoSEQ multiplex PCR; TCRdb keeps in-frame clones, though not all of them. The sample has 45,000 or so clones, about nine tenths seen once. This sample comprised CD4+ or CD8+ T cells sorted from blood, obtained in a trial of the OX40 agonist ivuxolimab. The receptors derive from an adult with an advanced solid tumor such as melanoma, head and neck, liver or kidney cancer.

The rearrangement uses TRBV15 and TRBJ2-7, with 8 positions matching TRBD2. The CDR3 runs 15 residues. With 3 bases clipped from V and 2 bases from J, the junction kept 6 bases outside the gene matches. Germline V gene sequence: CDR1 LNHNV, CDR2 YYDKDF (reference sequence). CDR3 nucleotides: TGTGCCACCAGCAGGGAAACTAGCGGCCCCTACGAGCAGTACTTC. This gives the protein CATSRETSGPYEQYF.

The chain links TRBV4-1 to TRBJ2-1; D not certain. Germline V CDR1 and CDR2: MGHRA, YSYEKL. This CDR3 is 13 amino acids long. Trimming pared 5 bases from V and 13 bases from J, leaving 18 bases between. The CDR3 loop reads CASSTPRKLEQFF. CDR3 in DNA: TGCGCCAGCAGCACCCCCCGAAAACTGGAACAGTTCTTC.

The V call is TRBV6-1, the J call TRBJ2-2; D might be TRBD1 or TRBD2, each matching 5 bases. Germline V gene data show CDR1 as MNHNS and CDR2 as SASEGT. V was pared by 1 base and J by 4 bases, with 19 bases between. CDR3 length: 18 amino acids. CDR3 protein: CASSEGAGLGVRTGELFF. DNA of the CDR3: TGTGCCAGCAGTGAAGGGGCAGGTCTGGGGGTCCGCACCGGGGAGCTGTTTTTT.

V is TRBV28 and J is TRBJ2-4, with D perhaps matching TRBD2 (5 bases). The V and J ends lost 4 bases and 0 bases respectively, with 25 bases between them. This CDR3 has 20 amino acids. The V gene's germline CDR1 is MDHEN and CDR2 SYDVKM. This CDR3 reads CASSSPLRKAQGRAKNIQYF. CDR3 bases: TGTGCCAGCAGTTCACCACTCCGGAAGGCCCAAGGGAGAGCCAAAAACATTCAGTACTTC. The whole variable domain, filled in from reference TRBV28 and TRBJ2-4, reads DVKVTQSSRYLVKRTGEKVFLECVQDMDHENMFWYRQDPGLGLRLIYFSYDVKMKEKGDIPEGYSVSREKKERFSLILESASTNQTSMYLCASSSPLRKAQGRAKNIQYFGAGTRLSVL.

The J gene is TRBJ1-2, the V gene TRBV7-2; 8 nucleotides match TRBD1. There are 12 residues in the CDR3. J gave up 7 bases and V 5 bases, and 3 bases lay outside the gene matches. Germline CDR1 and CDR2: SGHTA and FQGNSA. The CDR3 reads CASSPTGVGYTF. In DNA form, the CDR3 reads TGTGCCAGCAGCCCGACAGGGGTTGGCTACACCTTC.

V and J are TRBV6-5 and TRBJ2-2; D remains unclear. This CDR3 region has 12 residues. Germline CDR1 is MNHEY and CDR2 is SVGAGI. V was shortened by 1 base and J by 3 bases, with 0 bases between the two germline ends. CDR3 in DNA: TGTGCCAGCAGTTACTACACCGGGGAGCTGTTTTTT. Translation gives CASSYYTGELFF.

This clone has just one count. This chain connects TRBV29-1 to TRBJ2-7, with a possible D match to TRBD1 (5 bases). The CDR3 sequence is 13 residues long. V was pared by 7 bases and J by 1 base, with 14 bases between. From germline, CDR1 is SQVTM and CDR2 ANQGSEA. CDR3: CSALGHDSYEQYF. The CDR3 DNA follows: TGCAGCGCCCTAGGACACGATTCCTACGAGCAGTACTTC.

The gene calls are TRBV6-6 and TRBJ2-3; 7 positions match TRBD1. J was trimmed by 6 bases and V by 0 bases; bases with no gene match: 9. The CDR3 spans 16 residues. CDR1 MNHNY and CDR2 SVGAGI come from the germline V gene (reference sequence). CDR3 DNA sequence: TGTGCCAGCAGTTACTCCAAGACAGGGTCCGACGATACGCAGTATTTT. Protein: CASSYSKTGSDDTQYF.

The chain combines TRBV2 with TRBJ2-1; no definite D call. Trimming left V 5 bases short and J 4 bases short, with 9 bases between. The CDR3 has 13 residues. The germline CDR1 and CDR2 sequences are SNHLY and FYNNEI. CDR3 bases: TGTGCCAGCAGTCCAACAGATTACAATGAGCAGTTCTTC. It translates to CASSPTDYNEQFF.

The chain couples TRBV7-9 to TRBJ2-6, with a possible D match to TRBD2 (7 bases). Trimming shortened V by 4 bases and J by 4 bases, and 11 bases separated the two germline ends. Germline V gene data show CDR1 as SEHNR and CDR2 as FQNEAQ (reference sequence). This CDR3 has 15 residues. The CDR3 region has the DNA TGTGCCAGCAGCTCCGGGGGGCCCGGGGCCAACGTCCTGACTTTC. This sequence encodes CASSSGGPGANVLTF.

J is TRBJ2-7 and V is TRBV2; TRBD2 matches at 11 bases. Trimming cost V 6 bases and J 0 bases; bases outside gene matches: 4. Germline values: CDR1 SNHLY, CDR2 FYNNEI. The CDR3 totals 15 residues. The CDR3 here is CASREGLADSYEQYF. In DNA form, the CDR3 reads TGTGCCAGCAGGGAGGGACTAGCGGACTCCTACGAGCAGTACTTC.

As for this clone: The DNA is omitted, as the CDR3 cannot be located on it reliably, and the CDR3 follows TCRdb's listing. The V call is TRBV30, the J call TRBJ1-3. The CDR3 comprises 15 residues, both ends counted. Germline V gene sequence: CDR1 GTSNPN, CDR2 SVGIG (reference sequence). CDR3 protein: CAWNLGMGSKNTIYF.

V usage is TRBV19 and J usage is TRBJ1-2; no clear D gene. The CDR3 has 13 residues. Trimming left V 5 bases short and J 3 bases short, with 10 bases between. Germline V gene sequence: CDR1 LNHDA, CDR2 SQIVND (reference sequence). CDR3 protein: CASSQTAYYGYTF. DNA for the CDR3: TGTGCCAGTAGTCAAACCGCGTACTATGGCTACACCTTC.

The V and J genes are TRBV2 and TRBJ2-3, with D hard to call. The CDR3 sequence is 14 residues long. The V end was cut by 7 bases, the J end by 6 bases, with 17 bases between. Germline lookup yields CDR1 SNHLY and CDR2 FYNNEI. CDR3 sequence: CASTLGFTTDTQYF. In nucleotides, the CDR3 is TGTGCCAGCACTCTAGGTTTCACAACGGATACGCAGTATTTT.